One T cell receptor beta chain is described in this entry. Its antigen is undetermined. The data were obtained in a study of shared clonotypes between healthy human individuals. CDR1 is SQVTM, CDR2 ANQGSEA, per germline. CDR3 size: 12 residues. Cells designated naive CD8 were CD45RO-negative and were positively selected for CCR7, with terminally differentiated effector memory CD45RA+ cells excluded. Donors included only healthy HIV-negative adults lacking recent acute infections or vaccinations. Measured with immunoSEQ multiplex PCR; TCRdb has only the in-frame clones, and not every one. The table records about 2.1 million clones, just under 95% of them present only once. Overall study results and limits: Sequencing depth was a factor that was expected to affect clonotype sharing among donors. Estimated richness was generally greater in naive than memory subsets. It was observed that 5% to 6.5% of naive CD4 clonotypes were shared across several donors.

Sequenced: naive CD8+ T cells from PBMCs. The TCR originated in a man aged 18 to 30 in good health. Some clones in this sample may be carry-over from other donors' samples. V and J are TRBV29-1 and TRBJ2-5; weak D call: TRBD2 (6 bases). TRBJ2-7 explains the end of the DNA better; the J call may be wrong. CDR3 residues: CSARTSWYEQYF. CDR3 DNA: TGCAGCGCCCGAACTAGCTGGTACGAGCAGTACTTC.